This record looks at one T cell receptor beta chain sequence and its context. The antigen is unknown. The data are from a study of T cell responses to AZD1222 COVID-19 vaccine. The data were produced by immunoSEQ multiplex PCR, yet TCRdb's version contains in-frame clones alone and is incomplete. The sample comprises under 150,000 clones, 88% of which are singletons, and over 15% rests with the top ten. Overall study findings and caveats: Among spike-specific TCRs, nearly half reportedly target unmutated variant regions.

CDR1 and CDR2 (germline): MNHNY, SVGAGI (reference sequence). This CDR3 is built from 13 residues. V was pared by 6 bases and J by 8 bases, with 6 bases of the junction left unmatched. The source was peripheral blood, collected on day 0 of MenACWY control vaccination. This clonotype originated in an adult in good health. The chain combines TRBV6-6 with TRBJ1-4; 7 nucleotides agree with TRBD1. Here the CDR3 reads CASSFPTGEKLFF. Written as DNA, the CDR3 is TGTGCCAGCAGCTTCCCGACAGGGGAAAAACTGTTTTTT.